The sequence of this T cell receptor (beta chain) was determined in a study of shared clonotypes between healthy human individuals. Overall study context: Plates per donor: three CD4 naive, three CD4 memory, two CD8 naive, one CD8 memory. Whole-study findings and limits: The sharing of 5% to 6.5% of naive CD4 clonotypes was seen across a few donors. In general, naive subsets displayed greater estimated richness than memory subsets did. When compared with the clonotypes that were shared by all four sorted-subset donors, the non-shared clonotypes turned out to have lower generation probabilities.

Selected positively for CCR7 and CD45RO-negative, naive CD8 cells excluded terminally differentiated effector memory CD45RA+ cells. As concerns this clone: Its target is unknown.

Data came from immunoSEQ multiplex PCR; TCRdb stores just in-frame clones and leaves some out. The sample carries 550,000 to 650,000 clones, around 96% recorded once. This CDR3 is built from 15 residues. With 3 bases clipped from V and 8 bases from J, the junction kept 14 bases outside the gene matches. Per the germline V gene, CDR1 is SQVTM and CDR2 is ANQGSEA. The chain combines TRBV29-1 with TRBJ2-3; the match to TRBD2 covers 7 bases. The sequence was collected from a woman under 40 in good health. The sequenced material came from naive CD8+ T cells sorted from blood. In DNA form, the CDR3 reads TGCAGCGTTGAGAGCGGGACTGGAGATACGGTTACGCAGTATTTT. Translated: CSVESGTGDTVTQYF.